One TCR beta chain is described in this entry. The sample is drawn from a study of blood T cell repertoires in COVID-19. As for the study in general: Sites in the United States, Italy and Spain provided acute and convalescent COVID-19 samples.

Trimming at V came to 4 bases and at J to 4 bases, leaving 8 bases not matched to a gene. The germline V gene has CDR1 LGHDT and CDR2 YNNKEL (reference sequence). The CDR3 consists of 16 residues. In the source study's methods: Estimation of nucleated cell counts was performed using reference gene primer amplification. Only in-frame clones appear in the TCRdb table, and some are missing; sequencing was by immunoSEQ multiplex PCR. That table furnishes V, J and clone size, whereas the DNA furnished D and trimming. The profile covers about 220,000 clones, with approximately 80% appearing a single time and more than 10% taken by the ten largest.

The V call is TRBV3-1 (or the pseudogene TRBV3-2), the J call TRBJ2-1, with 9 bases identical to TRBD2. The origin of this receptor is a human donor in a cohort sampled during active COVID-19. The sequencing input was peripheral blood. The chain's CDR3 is CASSRGSGGLYNEQFF. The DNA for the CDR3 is TGTGCCAGCAGCCGAGGCAGCGGGGGGTTGTACAATGAGCAGTTCTTC.